The rows below give T cell receptor beta chains drawn from one sample of a study of blood T cell repertoires in COVID-19. Measured with immunoSEQ multiplex PCR; TCRdb has only the in-frame clones, and not every one. The repertoire holds more than 250,000 clones, with around 85% as singletons. Sequencing was performed on peripheral blood. These TCRs come from a man over 45 with active or convalescent COVID-19. Each CDR3 is given with its conserved first and last residue. A D gene is named only where the DNA matches it firmly. Clone size is given for some rows only: seen once, a few or many times, or a class if the clone is expanded.

D gene	J gene	V gene	clone size	CDR3 DNA	CDR3 protein
NA	TRBJ1-1	TRBV3-1/TRBV3-2	few	TGTGCCAGCAGCCAAGAGTTGACAGCTCGGAACACTGAAGCTTTCTTT	CASSQELTARNTEAFF
TRBD2	TRBJ2-7	TRBV9	NA	TGTGCCAGAATGGGGCTAGCGGGAGGATACTCCTACGAGCAGTACTTC	CARMGLAGGYSYEQYF
NA	TRBJ1-6	TRBV9	NA	TGTGCCAGCAGCGCCGACGGAGGGTTCAATTCACCCCTCCACTTT	CASSADGGFNSPLHF
TRBD2	TRBJ2-7	TRBV5-1	NA	TGCGCCAGCAGTTACGGGACTAGCGGGATATCCCCGACGGGGCAGTACTTC	CASSYGTSGISPTGQYF
TRBD1	TRBJ1-1	TRBV11-2	once	TGTGCCAGCAGCTTAGCCCGGGGACAGGGGAGCACTGAAGCTTTCTTT	CASSLARGQGSTEAFF
TRBD1	TRBJ2-7	TRBV5-1	NA	TGCGCCAGCAGCTTGGACAGGGGCTCCTACGAGCAGTACTTC	CASSLDRGSYEQYF
NA	TRBJ2-2	TRBV30	NA	TGTGCCTGGCATCGAGGGACCGGGGAGCTGTTTTTT	CAWHRGTGELFF
NA	TRBJ1-5	TRBV4-1	NA	TGCGCCAGCAGCCAGACCTCCGGAGGGAATCAGCCCCAGCATTTT	CASSQTSGGNQPQHF
TRBD1	TRBJ1-6	TRBV7-2	NA	TGTGCCAGCAGCTTAGGGACAGGGAGGTTCGCCCTCCACTTT	CASSLGTGRFALHF
NA	TRBJ2-7	TRBV4-2	NA	TGTGCCAGCAGCCAGAATCCCGGCTACGAGCAGTACTTC	CASSQNPGYEQYF
TRBD1	TRBJ1-6	TRBV6-5	NA	TGTGCCAGCAGTCGACAGGGAAATAATTCACCCCTCCACTTT	CASSRQGNNSPLHF
NA	TRBJ1-2	TRBV4-3	NA	TGCGCCAGCAGCCAAGTCCTTTCAGGGGCTTATGGCTACACCTTC	CASSQVLSGAYGYTF
NA	TRBJ2-5	TRBV19	NA	TGTGCCAGTAGGTCCAGGGGCCAAGAGACCCAGTACTTC	CASRSRGQETQYF
NA	TRBJ2-7	TRBV5-1	NA	TGCGCCAGCAGACTGGAGTCCGAGTACGAGCAGTACTTC	CASRLESEYEQYF
NA	TRBJ1-2	TRBV7-9	NA	TGTGCCAGCAGCCAGGGGTGGGACAATAACTATGGCTACACCTTC	CASSQGWDNNYGYTF
TRBD2	TRBJ2-7	TRBV30	NA	TGTGCCTGGAGTGTAGGGCGGGAGGTTTCCTACGAGCAGTACTTC	CAWSVGREVSYEQYF
NA	TRBJ1-5	TRBV19	few	TGTGCCAGTAAAATCCAGGGGCAGCCCCAGCATTTT	CASKIQGQPQHF
NA	TRBJ2-1	TRBV13	NA	TGTGCCAGCAGCTTACGTAACCCACTTGACAATGAGCAGTTCTTC	CASSLRNPLDNEQFF
NA	TRBJ1-1	TRBV29-1	once	TGCAGCGTCTCGACAGCGCTGAACACTGAAGCTTTCTTT	CSVSTALNTEAFF
TRBD2	TRBJ2-5	TRBV2	NA	TGTGCCAGCTGGATTGGACTAGTTCAAGAGACCCAGTACTTC	CASWIGLVQETQYF
NA	TRBJ1-1	TRBV11-2	NA	TGTGCCAGCAGCTTAGTTTCCTTCCCTGAAGCTTTCTTT	CASSLVSFPEAFF
TRBD1	TRBJ1-5	TRBV28	few	TGTGCCAGCGGGCTCCCGGGACAGGGGGCTGGAGGCAATCAGCCCCAGCATTTT	CASGLPGQGAGGNQPQHF
TRBD1	TRBJ2-1	TRBV5-4	NA	TGTGCCAGCAGGTCGGAACCGGCAGGGGGCTGGGACAATGAGCAGTTCTTC	CASRSEPAGGWDNEQFF
NA	TRBJ1-1	TRBV6-5	NA	TGTGCCAGCAGTCTTTCCACAGTGAACACTGAAGCTTTCTTT	CASSLSTVNTEAFF
NA	TRBJ1-4	TRBV7-9	few	TGTGCCAGCAGCTACCGACCAGGGTTTCAAGATGCTGATGAAAAACTGTTTTTT	CASSYRPGFQDADEKLFF
NA	TRBJ2-6	TRBV7-9	once	TGTGCCAGCAGCCGCGCTCTGAACTCTGGGGCCAACGTCCTGACTTTC	CASSRALNSGANVLTF
NA	TRBJ2-6	TRBV19	NA	TGTGCCAGTACCGTCTGGAGCTCTGGGGCCAACGTCCTGACTTTC	CASTVWSSGANVLTF
TRBD2	TRBJ2-3	TRBV18	NA	TGTGCCAGCTCACCCCCCCCAGGACGGGAGGGCCAGACAGATACGCAGTATTTT	CASSPPPGREGQTDTQYF
NA	TRBJ1-5	TRBV19	NA	TGTGCCAGTAGTCGTCAAACAGGGATGGGTCAGCCCCAGCATTTT	CASSRQTGMGQPQHF
TRBD2	TRBJ2-7	TRBV7-9	NA	TGTGCCAGCAGCTTAGGAGCGGGAGGGGCCGAGCAGTACTTC	CASSLGAGGAEQYF
TRBD1	TRBJ2-1	TRBV5-1	NA	TGCGCCAGCAGGGAACAGGGGATCCCCAACAATGAGCAGTTCTTC	CASREQGIPNNEQFF
TRBD1	TRBJ1-1	TRBV19	NA	TGTGCCAGTACCCTATTCGGTACAGGGGGCTTCGGTGAAGCTTTCTTT	CASTLFGTGGFGEAFF
TRBD2	TRBJ2-5	TRBV28	NA	TGTGCCAGCAGTTCGACTAGCGGGAGGGTGACCCAGTACTTC	CASSSTSGRVTQYF
NA	TRBJ2-3	TRBV11-2	NA	TGTGCCAGCAGCTTCAGTCAGGATACGCAGTATTTT	CASSFSQDTQYF
NA	TRBJ2-7	TRBV5-8	few	TGTGCCAGCAGATTGGCCGGGATAATCTACGAGCAGTACTTC	CASRLAGIIYEQYF
TRBD1	TRBJ2-7	TRBV9	NA	TGTGCCAGCAGCGCAACCGGGACAGGGGGAACTGACTACGAGCAGTACTTC	CASSATGTGGTDYEQYF
NA	TRBJ2-7	TRBV28	NA	TGTGCCAGCAGTTTACCGGGAGCGTTTGACGAGCAGTACTTC	CASSLPGAFDEQYF
TRBD1	TRBJ1-4	TRBV18	NA	TGTGCCAGCTCACCACCGGACAGGGGTGGCGAAAAACTGTTTTTT	CASSPPDRGGEKLFF
NA	TRBJ1-5	TRBV28	NA	TGTGCCAGCCGGCGGCAGTTCAATCAGCCCCAGCATTTT	CASRRQFNQPQHF
TRBD2	TRBJ2-1	TRBV29-1	NA	TGCAGCGTCGCCTCGTGGAGCGGGGGAAACAATTACAATGAGCAGTTCTTC	CSVASWSGGNNYNEQFF
NA	TRBJ2-3	TRBV30	NA	TGTGCCTGGAGCCTATCCGCCGATACGCAGTATTTT	CAWSLSADTQYF
TRBD2	TRBJ2-7	TRBV7-2	NA	TGTGCCAGCAGCCATAGCGGGAGGGCCGTTCTATCGGGCTACGAGCAGTACTTC	CASSHSGRAVLSGYEQYF
NA	TRBJ1-4	TRBV10-1	once	TGCGCCAGCTTCTTAAGGGGGATCGCTAATGAAAAACTGTTTTTT	CASFLRGIANEKLFF
TRBD1	TRBJ2-1	TRBV11-1	NA	TGTGCCAGCAGCTTAGCTCCGGGACAGGGACGTGGCAATGAGCAGTTCTTC	CASSLAPGQGRGNEQFF
TRBD1	TRBJ2-7	TRBV3-1/TRBV3-2	NA	TGTGCCAGCAGCCAAGGGACAGGCCCCACCTACGAGCAGTACTTC	CASSQGTGPTYEQYF
NA	TRBJ1-1	TRBV28	NA	TGTGCCAGCAGTTATCCTCCGGGTCTGGGCACTGAAGCTTTCTTT	CASSYPPGLGTEAFF
TRBD1	TRBJ1-2	TRBV9	NA	TGTGCCAGCAGGGCTACAGGGGAGGACTATGGCTACACCTTC	CASRATGEDYGYTF
NA	TRBJ2-7	TRBV5-4	NA	TGTGCCAGCAGCTGGGGAGTCGGGACAAAATACGAGCAGTACTTC	CASSWGVGTKYEQYF
NA	TRBJ2-6	TRBV7-3	few	TGTGCCAGCAGCTTATATGCGGCCGCCTCTGGGGCCAACGTCCTGACTTTC	CASSLYAAASGANVLTF